This T cell receptor beta chain was identified in a study of T-cell reconstitution after alpha-beta-depleted transplantation in children. Many counts were recorded for this clonotype. What it recognizes is unknown. This CDR3 has 14 residues. Trimming pared 5 bases from V and 1 base from J, leaving 11 bases between. Overall study findings and caveats: High day-60 TCRbeta diversity in some patients came from surviving recipient T cells and thymic progenitors. There were reportedly several hundred expanded graft clones from which alpha-beta T cells came about two months after transplant. One year post-transplant, T-cell counts and diversity were largely derived from T cells produced anew.

Using unique molecular identifiers, the investigators prepared the TCRbeta library. MiXCR, applied by TCRdb to the PCR reads, yields one record per CDR3 protein. The data show fewer than 350,000 distinct CDR3 sequences, 9.5% to 13% seen once. The clonotype originates from a male patient under 10 years old who had a stem cell transplant for chronic granulomatous disease, so the T cells may come from the graft donor. The sequencing here drew on peripheral blood, taken 180 days after TCRalphabeta/CD19-depleted stem cell transplant. V gene TRBV12-3 or TRBV12-4 combines with J gene TRBJ2-5; D assignment may be TRBD1 or TRBD2 (5 bases each). The chain's CDR3 is CASSRGRSQETQYF. In DNA form, the CDR3 reads TGTGCCAGCAGTCGGGGCAGGAGCCAAGAGACCCAGTACTTC.